The 12 T cell receptor beta chains in this list originate from one sample, sequenced in a study of blood T cells in healthy people across ages. The authors ran a second PCR of about 7 to 11 cycles using a sample-barcoded 5' primer and a J-beta primer mix. TCRdb processed the 5' RACE reads anew with MiXCR; each CDR3 protein has one entry. The table includes approximately 1,700,000 distinct CDR3 sequences, about 39% detected once. Sequencing input: blood. The receptors were gathered from a human donor in good health.

V is TRBV29-1 and J is TRBJ2-1; D could derive from TRBD1 or TRBD2 (6 bases each). Trimming removed 4 bases at V and 8 bases at J, with 12 bases between. Per germline, CDR1 SQVTM and CDR2 ANQGSEA. This CDR3 has 12 amino acids. This CDR3 reads CSVAQGGDEQFF. CDR3 DNA sequence: TGCAGCGTTGCACAGGGAGGTGATGAGCAGTTCTTC.

This rearrangement joins TRBV4-3 to TRBJ2-1; 9 nucleotides line up with TRBD2. Per germline, CDR1 LGHNA and CDR2 YSLEER. V dropped 0 bases and J dropped 5; count of bases not matched to a gene: 11. The CDR3 covers 18 residues. The CDR3 loop reads CASSQETRAGGYDNEQFF. In nucleotides, the CDR3 is TGCGCCAGCAGCCAAGAAACCCGGGCGGGGGGGTACGACAATGAGCAGTTCTTC.

The V call is TRBV20-1, the J call TRBJ1-1; D is ambiguous. This CDR3 is 15 amino acids long. Germline CDR1 and CDR2: DFQATT and SNEGSKA (reference sequence). V lost 3 bases and J lost 1, with 15 bases in between. CDR3 DNA: TGCAGTGCTAGGTCCCTAGGGAAACCGAACACTGAAGCTTTCTTT. Protein product: CSARSLGKPNTEAFF.

This clonotype occurred once. The gene calls are TRBV12-3 or TRBV12-4 and TRBJ2-1, with D possibly TRBD2 on 5 matching bases. Trimming stripped 5 bases from V and 9 bases from J, with 14 bases between. The CDR3 spans 13 residues. Here the CDR3 reads CASSRGSASEQFF. The CDR3 DNA sequence: TGTGCCAGCAGTCGAGGTAGCGCTAGTGAGCAGTTCTTC.

The chain has TRBV6-2 or TRBV6-3 and TRBJ2-1; possibly TRBD1 or TRBD2 for D (5 bases each). This CDR3 has 12 amino acids. With 10 bases removed from V and 5 bases from J, the gap between germline ends came to 12 bases. Germline assignment: CDR1 MNHEY and CDR2 SVGEGT. DNA of the CDR3: TGTGCCAAACAGGAGGAGGACAATGAGCAGTTCTTC. Its protein product is CAKQEEDNEQFF.

This clonotype was seen a few times. This chain uses TRBV9 with TRBJ2-7; no clear D. There are 14 residues in the CDR3. The ends were cut back, 3 bases at V and 4 bases at J, with 14 bases in the middle. Germline V CDR1 and CDR2: SGDLS, YYNGEE. The CDR3 reads CASSGSPTTYEQYF. CDR3 DNA: TGTGCCAGCAGCGGAAGTCCTACTACTTACGAGCAGTACTTC.

Note on this clonotype: One end of the junction does not line up with germline, which may come from a read error. CDR3 sequence: CATSRVPRVEQYF. The CDR3 DNA sequence: TGTGCAACCAGCAGAGTACCAAGGGTCGAGCAGTACTTC. The J gene is TRBJ2-7, the V gene TRBV15; D gene unclear. Per the germline V gene, CDR1 is LNHNV and CDR2 is YYDKDF (reference sequence). CDR3 length: 13 residues.

This rearrangement joins TRBV12-3 or TRBV12-4 to TRBJ2-1, with 10 bases aligning to TRBD1. V trimming: 6 bases; J trimming: 4 bases; junction bases outside the gene matches: 24. This CDR3 has 21 amino acids. CDR3 loop: CASSTDRGRLGGASLYNEQFF. The CDR3 bases are TGTGCCAGCAGCACCGACAGGGGGCGCCTTGGAGGAGCTTCACTTTACAATGAGCAGTTCTTC.

The CDR3: CAISLGGAEGQYF. CDR3 nucleotide sequence: TGTGCCATCAGCCTGGGGGGGGCAGAAGGCCAGTACTTC. The chain links TRBV10-3 to TRBJ2-5; the D gene is possibly TRBD2 (7 bases). Germline CDR1 and CDR2: ENHRY and SYGVKD. The CDR3 consists of 13 residues. The germline V and J ends were trimmed by 6 bases and 10 bases, with 18 bases remaining between them.

This clonotype was observed at least ten times. J is TRBJ1-2 and V is TRBV4-1; perhaps TRBD1 as D (5 bases). V was trimmed by 5 bases and J by 1 base, leaving 11 bases between them. The CDR3 totals 14 residues. Per germline, CDR1 MGHRA and CDR2 YSYEKL. CDR3: CASSSGTRNYGYTF. CDR3 in DNA: TGCGCCAGCAGCTCTGGGACGCGTAACTATGGCTACACCTTC.

The rearrangement links TRBV5-1 to TRBJ1-2; D is possibly TRBD1 (5 bases). There are 14 residues in the CDR3. V lost 3 bases and J lost 5, with 14 bases in between. Germline V gives CDR1 SGHRS, CDR2 YFSETQ. As DNA, the CDR3 is TGCGCCAGCAGCTCAGGGATAGATAAGTATGGCTACACCTTC. Translation: CASSSGIDKYGYTF.

The chain links TRBV7-9 to TRBJ1-4; no firm D call. With 1 base removed from V and 5 bases from J, the gap between germline ends came to 11 bases. The CDR3 has 15 amino acids. Per the germline V gene, CDR1 is SEHNR and CDR2 is FQNEAQ (reference sequence). CDR3 sequence reads: CASSLVYGPNEKLFF. CDR3 DNA sequence: TGTGCCAGCAGCTTAGTGTACGGCCCCAATGAAAAACTGTTTTTT.